A selection of T cell receptor beta chains follows, all from one sample in a study of shared clonotypes between healthy human individuals. Sequenced by immunoSEQ multiplex PCR; TCRdb stores in-frame clones only, minus some. The table has a few million clones, about 94% seen once; the top ten hold over 1.5%. Sample: naive CD8+ T cells from PBMCs. The receptors stem from a young man in good health. Some clones in this sample may be carry-over from other donors' samples. CDR3s leave out the opening cysteine and the closing phenylalanine or tryptophan. Fields, in order: J gene, V gene, clone size, CDR3 protein. Clone size, where shown, is once, few, many, or a class for clones that have expanded.

TRBJ2-3	TRBV27	.	ASSLKLARQWTQY
TRBJ2-7	TRBV7-9	.	ASSPGAARSYEQY
TRBJ2-1	TRBV4-3	.	ASSQERLVVYNEQF
TRBJ2-3	TRBV21-1	.	ASSKEEEGSTDTQY
TRBJ1-1	TRBV7-9	.	ASSPRTGLNTEAF
TRBJ2-1	TRBV25-1	few	ASSEYGNEQF
TRBJ2-1	TRBV7-3	.	ASSLVSSGSIHNEQF
TRBJ2-7	TRBV19	.	ASSWAGNYEQY
TRBJ1-1	TRBV9	.	ASSFGDRGGAF
TRBJ2-1	TRBV5-1	once	ATRDAYNEQF
TRBJ1-1	TRBV28	.	ASSALITALNTEAF
TRBJ2-2	TRBV6-5	.	ASTPTPREELF
TRBJ2-2	TRBV6-4	.	ASSETGFGTGELF
TRBJ2-3	TRBV6-5	once	ASSYSGQGTDTQY
TRBJ1-6	TRBV6-5	.	ASRGGYNSPLH
TRBJ2-3	TRBV10-3	.	ASFGREGLTDTQY
TRBJ2-7	TRBV28	.	ASSWTSGRAYEQY
TRBJ2-1	TRBV4-1	.	ASSGGGKAGTLYNEQF
TRBJ2-5	TRBV27	.	ATRVRAPGETQY
TRBJ1-4	TRBV19	.	ASTKGRKLF
TRBJ2-7	TRBV18	.	ASSPGGRAYEQY
TRBJ2-7	TRBV7-2	.	ASRGGRWQTDEQY
.	TRBV29-1	.	SVEGASSSYEQY
TRBJ1-2	TRBV2	.	ASPPPEGINYGYT
TRBJ1-4	TRBV7-9	.	ASSTRPGTGDEKLF
TRBJ2-1	TRBV19	.	ASSIGGRSYNEQF
TRBJ2-7	TRBV5-1	.	ASSPNGREGEQY
TRBJ2-2	TRBV7-9	.	ASSPLWRANTGELF
TRBJ1-3	TRBV5-4	.	ASSSRQGGNTIY